The clone carrying this T cell receptor beta chain was seen repeatedly, ten times or more. No antigen is known for it. This specimen belongs to a study of T cells in Graves' hyperthyroidism and ophthalmopathy. Over 18 months, lack of ophthalmopathy progression marked Graves' hyperthyroidism as stable. The germline CDR1 and CDR2 sequences are MNHNS and SASEGT. The CDR3 totals 16 residues. V shed 6 bases and J shed 5 bases, with 20 bases lying between them. Amplification yielded TCR beta CDR3 regions, with RNA transcripts as the source. First-round RT-PCR targeting the TCR CDR3 was performed with the HTBI primer set. TCRdb used MiXCR to reprocess the multiplex PCR reads, holding one entry per CDR3 protein. The sample has fewer than 700,000 distinct CDR3 sequences, about 16% seen once. Study-wide results and limits: Ophthalmopathy was distinguished from stable hyperthyroidism by 13 V-J signatures.

The sequence derives from a woman in her thirties with Graves' hyperthyroidism. The sequenced sample was blood. The V gene is TRBV6-1, the J gene TRBJ2-1, with D unresolved. The CDR3 loop reads CASSPLGGLINNEQFF. CDR3 coding DNA: TGTGCCAGCAGCCCTCTGGGCGGCCTAATAAACAATGAGCAGTTCTTC.